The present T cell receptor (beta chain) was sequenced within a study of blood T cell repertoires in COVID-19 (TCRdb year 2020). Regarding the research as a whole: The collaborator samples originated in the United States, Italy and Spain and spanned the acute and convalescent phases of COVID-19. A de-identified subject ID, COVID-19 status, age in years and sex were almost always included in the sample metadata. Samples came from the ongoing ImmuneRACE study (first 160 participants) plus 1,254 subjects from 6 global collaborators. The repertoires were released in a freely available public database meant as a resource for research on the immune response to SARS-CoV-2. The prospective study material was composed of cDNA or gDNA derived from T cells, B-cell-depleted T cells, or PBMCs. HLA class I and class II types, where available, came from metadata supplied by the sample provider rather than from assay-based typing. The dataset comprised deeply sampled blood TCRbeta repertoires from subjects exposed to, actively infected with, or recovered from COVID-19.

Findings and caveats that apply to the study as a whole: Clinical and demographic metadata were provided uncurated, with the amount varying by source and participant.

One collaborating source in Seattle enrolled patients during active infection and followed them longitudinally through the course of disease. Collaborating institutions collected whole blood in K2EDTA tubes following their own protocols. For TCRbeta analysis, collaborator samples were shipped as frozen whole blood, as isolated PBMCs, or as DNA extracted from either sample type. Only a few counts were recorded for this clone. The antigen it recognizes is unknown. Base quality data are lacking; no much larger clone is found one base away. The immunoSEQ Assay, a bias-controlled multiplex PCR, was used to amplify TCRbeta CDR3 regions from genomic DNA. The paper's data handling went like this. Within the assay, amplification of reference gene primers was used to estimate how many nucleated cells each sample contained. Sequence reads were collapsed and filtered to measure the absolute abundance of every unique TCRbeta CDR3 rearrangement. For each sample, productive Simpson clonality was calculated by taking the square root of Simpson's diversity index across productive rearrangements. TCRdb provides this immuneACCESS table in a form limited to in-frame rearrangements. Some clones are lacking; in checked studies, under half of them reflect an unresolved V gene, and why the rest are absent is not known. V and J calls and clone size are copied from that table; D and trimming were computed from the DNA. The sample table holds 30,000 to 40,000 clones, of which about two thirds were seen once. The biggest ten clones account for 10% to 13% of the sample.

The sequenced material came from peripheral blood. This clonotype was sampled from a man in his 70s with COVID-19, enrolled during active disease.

The bases read TGTGCCAGCAGCACGGACAGACCCTACGAGCAGTACTTC. This sequence encodes CASSTDRPYEQYF. The V and J segments used are TRBV5-5 and TRBJ2-7, and the D gene may be TRBD1, 6 bases matching. Looking up the germline V gene (reference sequence) yields CDR1 SGHKS and CDR2 YYEKEE. There are 13 amino acids in the CDR3, from cysteine to phenylalanine inclusive. Only the CDR3 part of the read is kept: 39 bases, read in frame from the first base. A distance of 10 bases separates the germline ends of V and J, which lose 4 bases and 2 bases respectively.